This T cell receptor (beta chain) originates from a study of blood T cell repertoires in COVID-19. Produced via immunoSEQ multiplex PCR; TCRdb's table is partial and in-frame only. Altogether about 74,000 clones are present, about 90% being singletons, with the ten largest covering around 1.9%. Trimming cost V 5 bases and J 5 bases; bases outside gene matches: 10. The CDR3 covers 16 residues. Germline assignment: CDR1 WNHNN and CDR2 SYGVQD (reference sequence). This clonotype was obtained from a woman of 80 years or more with active or convalescent COVID-19. The sample taken for sequencing was peripheral blood. V and J are TRBV10-1 and TRBJ2-3; TRBD2 matches at 10 bases. CDR3 sequence reads: CASSSSSGGLEDTQYF. The CDR3 bases are TGCGCCAGCAGTTCGAGTAGCGGGGGGTTAGAAGATACGCAGTATTTT.